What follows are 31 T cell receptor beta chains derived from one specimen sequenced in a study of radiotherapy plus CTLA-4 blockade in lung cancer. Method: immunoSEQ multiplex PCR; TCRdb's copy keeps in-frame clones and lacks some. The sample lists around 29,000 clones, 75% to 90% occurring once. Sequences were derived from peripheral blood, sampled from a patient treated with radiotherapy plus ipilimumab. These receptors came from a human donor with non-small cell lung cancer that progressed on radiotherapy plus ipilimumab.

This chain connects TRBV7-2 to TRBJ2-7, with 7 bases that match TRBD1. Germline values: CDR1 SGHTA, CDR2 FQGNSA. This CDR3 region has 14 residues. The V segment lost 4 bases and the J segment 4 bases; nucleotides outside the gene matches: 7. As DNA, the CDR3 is TGTGCCAGCAGCTCTCGACAGGGACGGTACGAGCAGTACTTC. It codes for CASSSRQGRYEQYF.

For the CDR3, the DNA is TGCAGTGCTAGTCTAGATACGCAGTATTTT. Translating gives CSASLDTQYF. The chain carries TRBV20-1 and TRBJ2-3; no firm D call. V was trimmed by 3 bases and J by 5 bases, leaving 3 bases between them. The CDR3 loop spans 10 amino acids. Germline V gene lookup returns CDR1 DFQATT and CDR2 SNEGSKA (reference sequence).

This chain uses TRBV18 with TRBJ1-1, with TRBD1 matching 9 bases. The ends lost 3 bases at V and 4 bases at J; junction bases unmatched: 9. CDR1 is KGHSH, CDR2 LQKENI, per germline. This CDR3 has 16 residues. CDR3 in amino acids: CASSPYRGPSPTEAFF. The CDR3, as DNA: TGTGCCAGCTCACCGTACAGGGGGCCCTCCCCCACTGAAGCTTTCTTT.

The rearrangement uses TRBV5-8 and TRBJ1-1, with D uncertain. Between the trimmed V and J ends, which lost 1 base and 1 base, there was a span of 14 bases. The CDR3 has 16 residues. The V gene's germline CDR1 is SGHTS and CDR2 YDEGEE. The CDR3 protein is CASSLMFSGRNTEAFF. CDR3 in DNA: TGTGCCAGCAGCTTGATGTTTTCGGGGAGGAACACTGAAGCTTTCTTT.

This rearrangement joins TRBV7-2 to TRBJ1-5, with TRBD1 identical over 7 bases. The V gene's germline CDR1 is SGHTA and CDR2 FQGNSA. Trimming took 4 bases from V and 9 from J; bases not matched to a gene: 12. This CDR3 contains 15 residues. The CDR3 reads CASSSPDRYNGPQHF. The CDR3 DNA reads TGTGCCAGCAGCTCCCCGGACAGGTATAATGGGCCCCAGCATTTT.

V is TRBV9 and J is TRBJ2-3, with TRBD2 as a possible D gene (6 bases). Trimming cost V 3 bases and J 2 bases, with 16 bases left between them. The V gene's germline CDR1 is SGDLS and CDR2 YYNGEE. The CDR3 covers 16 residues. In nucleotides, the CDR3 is TGTGCCAGCAGCGCTTTCGGGGCGGGGACCACAGATACGCAGTATTTT. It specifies CASSAFGAGTTDTQYF.

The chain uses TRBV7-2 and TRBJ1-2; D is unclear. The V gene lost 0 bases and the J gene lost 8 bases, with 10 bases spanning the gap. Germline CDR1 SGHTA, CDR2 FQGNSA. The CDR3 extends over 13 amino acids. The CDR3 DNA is TGTGCCAGCAGCTTAGCGGAGGGCCTCGGCTACACCTTC. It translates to CASSLAEGLGYTF.

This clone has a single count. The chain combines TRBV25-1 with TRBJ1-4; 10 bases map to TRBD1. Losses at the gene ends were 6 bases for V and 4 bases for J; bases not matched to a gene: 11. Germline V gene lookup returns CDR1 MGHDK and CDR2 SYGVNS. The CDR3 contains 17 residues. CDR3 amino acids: CASSAVAGTGVNEKLFF. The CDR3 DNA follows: TGTGCCAGCAGCGCTGTGGCCGGGACAGGGGTTAATGAAAAACTGTTTTTT.

CDR3 sequence reads: CASSKVLGAYEQYF. For the CDR3, the DNA is TGTGCCAGCAGTAAAGTTCTGGGAGCCTACGAGCAGTACTTC. The V call is TRBV2, the J call TRBJ2-7; D possibly corresponds to TRBD2 (5 bases). Trimming took off 5 bases at V and 2 bases at J, with 13 bases between the two ends. The germline V gene has CDR1 SNHLY and CDR2 FYNNEI. This CDR3 spans 14 amino acids.

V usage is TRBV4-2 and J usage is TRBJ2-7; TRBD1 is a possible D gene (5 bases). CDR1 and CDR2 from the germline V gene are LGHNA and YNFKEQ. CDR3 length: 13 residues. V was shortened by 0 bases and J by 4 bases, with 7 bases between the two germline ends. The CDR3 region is CASSQEGAYEQYF. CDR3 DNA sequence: TGTGCCAGCAGCCAAGAAGGGGCATACGAGCAGTACTTC.

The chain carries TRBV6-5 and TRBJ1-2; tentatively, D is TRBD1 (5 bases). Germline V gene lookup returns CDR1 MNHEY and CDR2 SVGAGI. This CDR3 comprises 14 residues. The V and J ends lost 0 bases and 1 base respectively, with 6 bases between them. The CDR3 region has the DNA TGTGCCAGCAGTTACTCGACAGTTAACTATGGCTACACCTTC. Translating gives CASSYSTVNYGYTF.

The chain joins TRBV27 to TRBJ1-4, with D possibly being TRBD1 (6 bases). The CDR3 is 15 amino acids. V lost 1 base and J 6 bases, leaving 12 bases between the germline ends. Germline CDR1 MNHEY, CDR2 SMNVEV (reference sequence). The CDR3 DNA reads TGTGCCAGCAGTTTATTCCGACAGGAGCATGAAAAACTGTTTTTT. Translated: CASSLFRQEHEKLFF.

The CDR3 loop is CASSLVFSGDEQYF. The CDR3 DNA reads as TGTGCCAGCAGCTTAGTCTTTTCAGGGGACGAGCAGTACTTC. The genes are TRBV11-2 and TRBJ2-7, with D perhaps TRBD1 (6 bases). This CDR3 has 14 amino acids. CDR1 SGHAT and CDR2 FQNNGV come from the germline V gene. Deletions cut 1 base from V and 5 bases from J, with 12 bases between.

In nucleotides, the CDR3 is TGTGCCACCAGCTGGGAGTCTGGAAACACCATATATTTT. As protein: CATSWESGNTIYF. V and J are TRBV15 and TRBJ1-3, with no clear D. This CDR3 is 13 amino acids long. V was shortened by 5 bases and J by 1 base, with 6 bases between the two germline ends. CDR1 is LNHNV and CDR2 is YYDKDF in the germline V gene (reference sequence).

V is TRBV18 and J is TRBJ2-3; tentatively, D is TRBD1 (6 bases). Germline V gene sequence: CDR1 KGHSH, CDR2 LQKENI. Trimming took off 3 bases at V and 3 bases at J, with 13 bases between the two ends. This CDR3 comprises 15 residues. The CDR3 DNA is TGTGCCAGCTCACCTGTCGTGCAGGGGACAGATACGCAGTATTTT. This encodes CASSPVVQGTDTQYF.

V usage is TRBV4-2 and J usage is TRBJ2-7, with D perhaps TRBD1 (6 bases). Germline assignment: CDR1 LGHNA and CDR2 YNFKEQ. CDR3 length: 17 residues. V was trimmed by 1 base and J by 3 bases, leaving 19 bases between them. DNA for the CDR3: TGTGCCAGCAGCCAAGGGGTAACCGGGACACTCGTCTACGAGCAGTACTTC. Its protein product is CASSQGVTGTLVYEQYF.

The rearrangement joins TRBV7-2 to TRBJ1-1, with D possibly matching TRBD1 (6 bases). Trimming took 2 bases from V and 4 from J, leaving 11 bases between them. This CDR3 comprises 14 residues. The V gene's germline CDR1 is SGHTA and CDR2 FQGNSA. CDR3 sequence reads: CASSLMPRGTEAFF. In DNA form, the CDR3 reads TGTGCCAGCAGCTTAATGCCCAGGGGCACTGAAGCTTTCTTT.

The CDR3 is CASSVSGREPQHF. The CDR3 nucleotides read TGTGCCAGCAGCGTTTCAGGGAGGGAGCCCCAGCATTTT. V and J are TRBV9 and TRBJ1-5; the D gene is possibly TRBD1 (5 bases). Trimming cost V 2 bases and J 8 bases, with 11 bases left between them. Germline assignment: CDR1 SGDLS and CDR2 YYNGEE. The CDR3 runs to 13 residues.

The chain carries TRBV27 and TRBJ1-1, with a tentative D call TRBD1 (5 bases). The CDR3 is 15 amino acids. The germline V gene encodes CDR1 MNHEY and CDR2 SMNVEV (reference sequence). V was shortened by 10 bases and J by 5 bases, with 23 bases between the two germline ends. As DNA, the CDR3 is TGTGCCACCCGACTTTGGGGCCCAACACGGACTGAAGCTTTCTTT. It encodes CATRLWGPTRTEAFF.

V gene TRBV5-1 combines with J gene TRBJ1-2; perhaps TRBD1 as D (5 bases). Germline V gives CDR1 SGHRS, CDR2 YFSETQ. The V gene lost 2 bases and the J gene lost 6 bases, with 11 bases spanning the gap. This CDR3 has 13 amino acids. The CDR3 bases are TGCGCCAGCAGCTTTAAAGACAGAGATGGCTACACCTTC. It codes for CASSFKDRDGYTF.

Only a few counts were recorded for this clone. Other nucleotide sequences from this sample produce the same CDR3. The DNA for the CDR3 is TGTGCCAGCAGACCAACTAGCGGGGAAGAGACCCAGTACTTC. Encoded protein: CASRPTSGEETQYF. This sequence joins TRBV6-6 and TRBJ2-5, with TRBD2 matching over 10 bases. Germline CDR1 is MNHNY and CDR2 is SVGAGI (reference sequence). The CDR3 totals 14 residues. The junction had 4 bases not matched to a gene; V was cut back by 6 bases and J by 3 bases.

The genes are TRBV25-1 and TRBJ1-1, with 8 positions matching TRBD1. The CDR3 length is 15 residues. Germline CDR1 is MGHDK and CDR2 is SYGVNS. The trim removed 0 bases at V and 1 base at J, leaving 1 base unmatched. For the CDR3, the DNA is TGTGCCAGCAGTGAATATGGACAGGGGAACACTGAAGCTTTCTTT. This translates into CASSEYGQGNTEAFF.

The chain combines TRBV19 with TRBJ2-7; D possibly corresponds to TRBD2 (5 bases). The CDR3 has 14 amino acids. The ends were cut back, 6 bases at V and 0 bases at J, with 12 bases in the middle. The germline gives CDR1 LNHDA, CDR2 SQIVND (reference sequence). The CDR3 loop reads CASSRDLFSYEQYF. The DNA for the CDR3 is TGTGCCAGTAGCCGGGATCTCTTCTCCTACGAGCAGTACTTC.

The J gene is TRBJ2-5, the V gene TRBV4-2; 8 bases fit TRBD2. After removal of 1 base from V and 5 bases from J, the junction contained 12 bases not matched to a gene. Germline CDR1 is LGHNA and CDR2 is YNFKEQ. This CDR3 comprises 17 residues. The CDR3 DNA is TGTGCCAGCAGCCAAGGCTACGGGGGGGCCATGTTTGAGACCCAGTACTTC. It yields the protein CASSQGYGGAMFETQYF.

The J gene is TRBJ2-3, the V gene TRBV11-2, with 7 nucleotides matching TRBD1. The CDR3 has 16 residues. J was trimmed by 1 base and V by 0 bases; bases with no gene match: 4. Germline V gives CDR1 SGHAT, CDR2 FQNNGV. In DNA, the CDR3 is TGTGCCAGCAGCTTAGATGAGGGGGCCGGCACAGATACGCAGTATTTT. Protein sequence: CASSLDEGAGTDTQYF. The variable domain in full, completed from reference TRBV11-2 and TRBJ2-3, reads EAGVAQSPRYKIIEKRQSVAFWCNPISGHATLYWYQQILGQGPKLLIQFQNNGVVDDSQLPKDRFSAERLKGVDSTLKIQPAKLEDSAVYLCASSLDEGAGTDTQYFGPGTRLTVL.

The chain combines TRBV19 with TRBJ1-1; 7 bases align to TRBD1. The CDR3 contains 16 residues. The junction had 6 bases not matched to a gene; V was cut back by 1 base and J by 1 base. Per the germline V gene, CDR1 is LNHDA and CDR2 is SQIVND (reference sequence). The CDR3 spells CASSIGMAGGNTEAFF. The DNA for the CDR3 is TGTGCCAGTAGTATAGGAATGGCAGGGGGGAACACTGAAGCTTTCTTT.

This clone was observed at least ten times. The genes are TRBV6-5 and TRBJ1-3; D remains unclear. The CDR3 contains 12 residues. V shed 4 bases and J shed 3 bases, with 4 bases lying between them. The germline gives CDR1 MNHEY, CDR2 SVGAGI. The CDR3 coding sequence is TGTGCCAGCAGTTCGGTTGGAAACACCATATATTTT. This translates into CASSSVGNTIYF.

Here the CDR3 DNA reads TGTGCCAGCAGCTTAGCGCGGATCCCGGGGGAGCTGTTTTTT. Protein: CASSLARIPGELFF. The chain carries TRBV7-2 and TRBJ2-2; no clear D. The CDR3 extends over 14 amino acids. V was cut by 0 bases and J by 8 bases, with 10 bases left in between. The V gene's germline CDR1 is SGHTA and CDR2 FQGNSA.

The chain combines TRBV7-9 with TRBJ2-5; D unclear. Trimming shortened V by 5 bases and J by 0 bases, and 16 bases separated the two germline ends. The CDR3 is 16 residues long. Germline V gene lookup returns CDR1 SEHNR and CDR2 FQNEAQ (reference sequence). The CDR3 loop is CASSHPQSQYQETQYF. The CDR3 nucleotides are TGTGCCAGCAGCCATCCCCAGTCCCAGTACCAAGAGACCCAGTACTTC.

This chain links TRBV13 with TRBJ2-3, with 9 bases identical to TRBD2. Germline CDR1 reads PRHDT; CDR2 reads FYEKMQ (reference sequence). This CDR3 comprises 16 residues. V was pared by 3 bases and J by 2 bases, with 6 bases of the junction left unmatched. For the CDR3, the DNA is TGTGCCAGCAGCTTTCAGGCTAGCGGGGTCACAGATACGCAGTATTTT. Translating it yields CASSFQASGVTDTQYF.

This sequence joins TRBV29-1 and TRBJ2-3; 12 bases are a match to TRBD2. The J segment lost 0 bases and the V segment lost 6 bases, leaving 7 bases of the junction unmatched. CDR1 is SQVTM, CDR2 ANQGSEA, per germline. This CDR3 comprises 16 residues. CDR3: CSVRQLAGGSTDTQYF. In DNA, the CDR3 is TGCAGCGTGAGACAACTAGCGGGGGGCAGCACAGATACGCAGTATTTT.